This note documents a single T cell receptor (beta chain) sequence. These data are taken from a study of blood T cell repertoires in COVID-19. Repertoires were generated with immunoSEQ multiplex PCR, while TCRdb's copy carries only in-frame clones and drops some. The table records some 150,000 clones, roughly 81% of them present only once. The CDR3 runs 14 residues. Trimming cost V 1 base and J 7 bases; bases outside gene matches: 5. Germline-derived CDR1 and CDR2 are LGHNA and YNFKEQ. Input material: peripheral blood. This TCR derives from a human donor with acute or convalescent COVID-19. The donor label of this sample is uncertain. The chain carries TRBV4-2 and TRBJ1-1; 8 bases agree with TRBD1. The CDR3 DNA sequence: TGTGCCAGCAGCCAAGCACAGGGGGAGTTTGAAGCTTTCTTT. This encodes CASSQAQGEFEAFF.